Listed below are T cell receptor beta chains from one sample, sequenced in a study of blood T cell repertoires in COVID-19. Some clones are missing from TCRdb's copy, which holds only in-frame ones; the method was immunoSEQ multiplex PCR. The sample carries over 150,000 clones, approximately 90% recorded once. Sequencing was done on a sample of peripheral blood. The receptors shown here come from a woman in her seventies with COVID-19, enrolled during active disease. Both conserved end residues are part of each CDR3. The D gene is left open where the match is weak. Where a row states a size, it is once, few, many or the class of an expanded clone; other rows omit it.

D gene	J gene	clone size	V gene	CDR3 protein	CDR3 DNA
.	TRBJ1-2	.	TRBV3-1/TRBV3-2	CASSLSQDGYTF	TGTGCCAGCAGCCTTAGTCAGGATGGCTACACCTTC
TRBD1	TRBJ1-2	.	TRBV12-3/TRBV12-4	CASSDRAYGYTF	TGTGCCAGCAGCGACAGGGCCTATGGCTACACCTTC
.	TRBJ1-4	many	TRBV11-3	CASSLVAEGKLFF	TGTGCCAGCAGCTTAGTGGCAGAGGGAAAACTGTTTTTT
.	TRBJ2-2	.	TRBV19	CASSPGTRRTGELFF	TGTGCCAGTAGTCCGGGGACACGACGCACCGGGGAGCTGTTTTTT
TRBD1	TRBJ1-1	once	TRBV3-1/TRBV3-2	CASTPGQMNTEAFF	TGTGCCAGCACCCCGGGACAGATGAACACTGAAGCTTTCTTT
TRBD1	TRBJ1-5	.	TRBV7-8	CASSLYGPTGGRGQPQHF	TGTGCCAGCAGCTTGTATGGCCCGACAGGGGGCCGGGGGCAGCCCCAGCATTTT
.	TRBJ2-3	.	TRBV28	CASSHTGRTDTQYF	TGTGCCAGCAGCCATACAGGGCGCACAGATACGCAGTATTTT
TRBD1	TRBJ2-7	.	TRBV28	CASSQPRQGREEQYF	TGTGCCAGCAGTCAGCCCCGACAGGGTCGCGAGGAGCAGTACTTC
TRBD1	TRBJ2-3	.	TRBV5-6	CASSWTGQDTQYF	TGTGCCAGCAGCTGGACAGGGCAAGATACGCAGTATTTT
.	TRBJ1-1	.	TRBV3-1/TRBV3-2	CASSQDLRQANTEAFF	TGTGCCAGCAGCCAAGATCTGAGACAGGCGAACACTGAAGCTTTCTTT
TRBD1	TRBJ1-2	few	TRBV9	CASSTSGTGTYGYTF	TGTGCCAGCAGCACCTCCGGGACAGGGACCTATGGCTACACCTTC
.	TRBJ1-6	.	TRBV28	CASYHRSLYSPLHF	TGTGCCAGTTATCACAGAAGCCTTTATTCACCCCTCCACTTT
.	TRBJ1-1	.	TRBV4-2	CASSQGRWNTEAFF	TGTGCCAGCAGCCAAGGTCGGTGGAACACTGAAGCTTTCTTT
.	TRBJ1-1	.	TRBV5-1	CASSSMQGGGTEAFF	TGCGCCAGCAGCTCAATGCAGGGCGGTGGCACTGAAGCTTTCTTT
.	TRBJ1-1	.	TRBV30	CAWSQGRGEAFF	TGTGCCTGGAGCCAGGGTCGAGGCGAAGCTTTCTTT
.	TRBJ2-3	.	TRBV27	CATRPLASDTQYF	TGTGCCACCAGGCCGCTAGCTTCAGATACGCAGTATTTT
.	TRBJ2-3	.	TRBV3-1/TRBV3-2	CASSTRSGYGYTDTQYF	TGTGCCAGCAGCACACGTAGCGGATACGGGTACACAGATACGCAGTATTTT
.	TRBJ2-5	.	TRBV21-1	CASSKLGTSGAFEETQYF	TGTGCCAGCAGCAAACTTGGGACTAGCGGGGCGTTCGAAGAGACCCAGTACTTC
.	TRBJ2-1	.	TRBV9	CASSSQVRVSYNEQFF	TGTGCCAGCAGCTCCCAGGTGAGGGTCTCGTACAATGAGCAGTTCTTC
.	TRBJ1-2	.	TRBV7-9	CASSLFRAGYTF	TGTGCCAGCAGCTTATTCAGGGCTGGCTACACCTTC
TRBD1	TRBJ1-2	.	TRBV6-4	CASSDGQGALGYTF	TGTGCCAGCAGTGACGGGCAGGGGGCTCTTGGCTACACCTTC
.	TRBJ2-7	once	TRBV19	CASSILWGDRSYEQYF	TGTGCCAGTAGTATACTCTGGGGTGACAGATCCTACGAGCAGTACTTC
TRBD1	TRBJ1-5	.	TRBV19	CASKRQGNQPQHF	TGTGCCAGTAAGCGACAGGGGAACCAGCCCCAGCATTTT
.	TRBJ2-1	few	TRBV11-2	CASNLRWARDEQFF	TGTGCCAGCAACCTAAGGTGGGCCCGAGATGAGCAGTTCTTC
TRBD1	TRBJ1-1	.	TRBV5-1	CASSLRTGVNTEAFF	TGCGCCAGCAGCCTAAGGACAGGAGTGAACACTGAAGCTTTCTTT
.	TRBJ2-5	.	TRBV12-3/TRBV12-4	CASSQEETQYF	TGTGCCAGCAGTCAGGAAGAGACCCAGTACTTC
TRBD2	TRBJ2-6	.	TRBV28	CASSLPGLAASGANVLTF	TGTGCCAGCAGTTTACCGGGACTAGCGGCCTCTGGGGCCAACGTCCTGACTTTC
TRBD2	TRBJ2-3	.	TRBV6-4	CASSALGAGRADTQYF	TGTGCCAGCAGTGCCCTGGGAGCGGGAAGGGCAGATACGCAGTATTTT
.	TRBJ2-1	.	TRBV15	CATSSDGAVRKQFF	TGTGCCACCAGTTCGGATGGGGCGGTTCGTAAGCAGTTCTTC
TRBD1	TRBJ1-1	.	TRBV4-3	CASSQAGQGITEAFF	TGCGCCAGCAGCCAAGCGGGACAGGGGATTACTGAAGCTTTCTTT
TRBD1	TRBJ2-1	.	TRBV6-5	CASSSGTETNEQFF	TGTGCCAGCAGTTCCGGGACAGAGACCAATGAGCAGTTCTTC
TRBD2	TRBJ2-7	.	TRBV10-3	CAIRKAGRGSYEQYF	TGTGCCATCAGGAAAGCGGGAAGGGGCTCCTACGAGCAGTACTTC
.	TRBJ1-2	.	TRBV19	CASSMADSYGYTF	TGTGCCAGTAGTATGGCAGATTCTTATGGCTACACCTTC
.	TRBJ2-4	.	TRBV7-9	CASSLLQSRRDIQYF	TGTGCCAGCAGCTTACTCCAGTCTAGACGGGACATTCAGTACTTC
.	TRBJ2-3	.	TRBV7-3	CASSLTFNTDTQYF	TGTGCCAGCAGCTTAACGTTCAACACAGATACGCAGTATTTT
TRBD2	TRBJ2-7	once	TRBV14	CASSQGTSRAYEQYF	TGTGCCAGCAGCCAAGGGACTAGTCGGGCCTACGAGCAGTACTTC
.	TRBJ2-5	few	TRBV12-3/TRBV12-4	CASSTTRETQYF	TGTGCCAGCAGTACGACTAGGGAGACCCAGTACTTC
TRBD2	TRBJ2-3	few	TRBV27	CASSGLWTSGTTDTQYF	TGTGCCAGCAGCGGCCTTTGGACTAGCGGGACGACAGATACGCAGTATTTT
TRBD1	TRBJ2-5	.	TRBV19	CASSSTGFRETQYF	TGTGCCAGTAGTTCGACAGGGTTCCGCGAGACCCAGTACTTC
TRBD2	TRBJ2-1	.	TRBV7-3	CASSLRREGYNEQFF	TGTGCCAGCAGCTTACGGCGGGAGGGTTACAATGAGCAGTTCTTC
TRBD1	TRBJ2-7	.	TRBV19	CASSRQGSSYEQYF	TGTGCCAGTAGCAGACAGGGGAGTTCCTACGAGCAGTACTTC
TRBD2	TRBJ2-5	few	TRBV7-2	CASSLSVTSAQETQYF	TGTGCCAGCAGCTTATCGGTCACTAGCGCTCAAGAGACCCAGTACTTC
.	TRBJ1-3	.	TRBV19	CASNLLPGSSSGNTIYF	TGTGCCAGTAACCTACTACCCGGGAGCTCGTCTGGAAACACCATATATTTT
TRBD1	TRBJ2-7	few	TRBV7-2	CASSLAGTERYEQYF	TGTGCCAGCAGCTTAGCAGGGACAGAACGCTACGAGCAGTACTTC
TRBD2	TRBJ2-7	.	TRBV4-2	CASSQVASGNSAYEQYF	TGTGCCAGCAGCCAAGTGGCTAGCGGGAACAGTGCCTACGAGCAGTACTTC
.	TRBJ2-3	.	TRBV19	CASSTRSITDTQYF	TGTGCCAGTAGTACCCGGAGCATCACAGATACGCAGTATTTT
TRBD1	TRBJ1-1	.	TRBV30	CAWSVLGTGTEAFF	TGTGCCTGGAGTGTGCTTGGGACAGGCACTGAAGCTTTCTTT
.	TRBJ1-1	.	TRBV5-1	CASSLVADTEAFF	TGCGCCAGCAGCTTGGTGGCGGACACTGAAGCTTTCTTT
TRBD1	TRBJ2-7	.	TRBV18	CASSPPSRGPYEQYF	TGTGCCAGCTCACCACCTTCCAGGGGGCCCTACGAGCAGTACTTC
TRBD2	TRBJ2-1	.	TRBV7-3	CASSLRLANEQFF	TGTGCCAGCAGCTTACGACTAGCCAATGAGCAGTTCTTC
.	TRBJ1-1	.	TRBV5-1	CASSLYGRGTEAFF	TGCGCCAGCAGCTTGTACGGGAGGGGCACTGAAGCTTTCTTT
TRBD1	TRBJ2-7	.	TRBV28	CASSLEGASYEQYF	TGTGCCAGCAGTTTAGAGGGGGCTAGCTACGAGCAGTACTTC